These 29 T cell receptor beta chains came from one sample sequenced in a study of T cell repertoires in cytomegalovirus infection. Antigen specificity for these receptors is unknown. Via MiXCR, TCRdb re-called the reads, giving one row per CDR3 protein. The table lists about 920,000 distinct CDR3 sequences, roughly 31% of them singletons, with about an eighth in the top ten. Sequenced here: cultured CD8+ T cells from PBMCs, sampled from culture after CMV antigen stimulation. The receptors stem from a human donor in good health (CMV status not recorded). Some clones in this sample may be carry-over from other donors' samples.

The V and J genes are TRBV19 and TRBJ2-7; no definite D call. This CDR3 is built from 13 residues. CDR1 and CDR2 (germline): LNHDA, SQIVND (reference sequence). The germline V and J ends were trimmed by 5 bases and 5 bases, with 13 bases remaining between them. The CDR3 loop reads CASSERLSDEQYF. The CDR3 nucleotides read TGTGCCAGTAGTGAGAGACTCTCGGACGAGCAGTACTTC.

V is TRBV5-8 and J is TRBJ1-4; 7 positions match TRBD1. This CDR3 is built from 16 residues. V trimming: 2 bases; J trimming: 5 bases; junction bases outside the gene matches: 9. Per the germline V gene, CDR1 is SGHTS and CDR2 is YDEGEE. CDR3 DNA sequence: TGTGCCAGCAGCTTTAACTCCGGGACAGACAATGAAAAACTGTTTTTT. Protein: CASSFNSGTDNEKLFF.

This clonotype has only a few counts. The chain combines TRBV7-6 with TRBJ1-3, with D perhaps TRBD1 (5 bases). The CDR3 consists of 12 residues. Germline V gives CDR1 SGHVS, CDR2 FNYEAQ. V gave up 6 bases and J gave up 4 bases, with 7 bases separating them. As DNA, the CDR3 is TGTGCCAGCAGTTGGACAGGAAACACCATATATTTT. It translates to CASSWTGNTIYF.

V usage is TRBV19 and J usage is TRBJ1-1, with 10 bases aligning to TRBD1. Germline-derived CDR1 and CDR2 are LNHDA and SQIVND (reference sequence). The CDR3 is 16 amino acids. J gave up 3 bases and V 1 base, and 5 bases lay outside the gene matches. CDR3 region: CASSIGRGQGYTEAFF. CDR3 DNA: TGTGCCAGTAGTATAGGACGGGGACAGGGGTACACTGAAGCTTTCTTT. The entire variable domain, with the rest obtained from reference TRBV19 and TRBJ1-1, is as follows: DGGITQSPKYLFRKEGQNVTLSCEQNLNHDAMYWYRQDPGQGLRLIYYSQIVNDFQKGDIAEGYSVSREKKESFPLTVTSAQKNPTAFYLCASSIGRGQGYTEAFFGQGTRLTVV.

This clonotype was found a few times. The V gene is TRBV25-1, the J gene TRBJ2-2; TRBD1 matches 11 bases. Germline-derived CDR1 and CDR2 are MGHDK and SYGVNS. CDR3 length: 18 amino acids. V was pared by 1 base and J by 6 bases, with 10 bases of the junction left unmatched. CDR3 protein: CASSEFGSGTGGPGELFF. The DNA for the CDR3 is TGTGCCAGCAGTGAATTTGGTTCCGGGACAGGGGGTCCCGGGGAGCTGTTTTTT.

CDR3 sequence: CASSLYPDSYEQYV. The DNA of the CDR3 is TGTGCCAGCAGCTTATACCCGGACTCCTACGAGCAGTACGTC. The chain combines TRBV7-9 with TRBJ2-7; no clear D gene. V lost 2 bases to trimming and J lost 0 bases, with 8 bases between them. Germline values: CDR1 SEHNR, CDR2 FQNEAQ (reference sequence). The CDR3 length is 14 residues.

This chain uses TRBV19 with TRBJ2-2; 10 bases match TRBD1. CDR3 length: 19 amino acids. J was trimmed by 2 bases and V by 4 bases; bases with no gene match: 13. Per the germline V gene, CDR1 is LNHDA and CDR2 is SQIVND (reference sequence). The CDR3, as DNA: TGTGCCAGTAGTACCCTAAACGACAGGGGGCGCATCAACACCGGGGAGCTGTTTTTT. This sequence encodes CASSTLNDRGRINTGELFF.

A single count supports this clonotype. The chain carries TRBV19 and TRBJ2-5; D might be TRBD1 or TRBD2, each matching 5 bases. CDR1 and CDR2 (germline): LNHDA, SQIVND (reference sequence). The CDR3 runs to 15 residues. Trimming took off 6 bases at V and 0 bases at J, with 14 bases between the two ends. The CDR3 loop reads CASSPQGEYQETQYF. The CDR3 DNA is TGTGCCAGTAGCCCTCAAGGGGAGTACCAAGAGACCCAGTACTTC.

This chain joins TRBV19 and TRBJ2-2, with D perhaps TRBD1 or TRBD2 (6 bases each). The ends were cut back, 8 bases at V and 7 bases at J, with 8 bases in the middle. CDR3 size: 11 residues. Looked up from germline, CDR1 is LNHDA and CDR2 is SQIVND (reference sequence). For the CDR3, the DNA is TGTGCCAGTGGAGGGGGCGGGGAGCTGTTTTTT. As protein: CASGGGGELFF.

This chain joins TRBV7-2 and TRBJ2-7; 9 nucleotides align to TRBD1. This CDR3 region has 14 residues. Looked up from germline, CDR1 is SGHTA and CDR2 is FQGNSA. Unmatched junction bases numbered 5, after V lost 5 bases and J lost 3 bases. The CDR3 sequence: CASSPGQGNYEQYV. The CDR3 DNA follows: TGTGCCAGCAGCCCGGGACAGGGTAACTACGAGCAGTACGTC.

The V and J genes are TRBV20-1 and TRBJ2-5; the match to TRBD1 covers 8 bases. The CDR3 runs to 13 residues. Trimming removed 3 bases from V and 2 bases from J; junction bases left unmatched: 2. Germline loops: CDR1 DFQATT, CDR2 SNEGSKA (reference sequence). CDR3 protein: CSASYRGQETQYF. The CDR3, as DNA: TGCAGTGCTAGCTACAGGGGGCAAGAGACCCAGTACTTC.

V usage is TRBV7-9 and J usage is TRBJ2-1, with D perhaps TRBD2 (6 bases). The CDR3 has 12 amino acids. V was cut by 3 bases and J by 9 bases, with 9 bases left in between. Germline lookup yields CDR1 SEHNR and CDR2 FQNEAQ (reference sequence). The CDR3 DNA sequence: TGTGCCAGCAGCTTCGAGCGGGTTGAGCAGTTCTTC. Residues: CASSFERVEQFF.

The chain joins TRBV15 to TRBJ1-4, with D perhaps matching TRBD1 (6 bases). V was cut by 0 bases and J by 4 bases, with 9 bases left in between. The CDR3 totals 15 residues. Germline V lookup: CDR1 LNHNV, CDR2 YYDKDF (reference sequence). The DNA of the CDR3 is TGTGCCACCAGCAGAGAAACAGGGAGTAATGAAAAACTGTTTTTT. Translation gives CATSRETGSNEKLFF. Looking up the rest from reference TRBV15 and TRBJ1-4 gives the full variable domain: DAMVIQNPRYQVTQFGKPVTLSCSQTLNHNVMYWYQQKSSQAPKLLFHYYDKDFNNEADTPDNFQSRRPNTSFCFLDIRSPGLGDTAMYLCATSRETGSNEKLFFGSGTQLSVL.

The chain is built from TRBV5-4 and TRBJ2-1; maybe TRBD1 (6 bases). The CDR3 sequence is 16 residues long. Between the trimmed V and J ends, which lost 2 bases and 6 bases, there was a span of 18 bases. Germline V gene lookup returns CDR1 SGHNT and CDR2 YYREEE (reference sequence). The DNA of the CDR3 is TGTGCCAGCAGCTTTAGAAGGACAGCTGTGTCCAATGAGCAGTTCTTC. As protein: CASSFRRTAVSNEQFF.

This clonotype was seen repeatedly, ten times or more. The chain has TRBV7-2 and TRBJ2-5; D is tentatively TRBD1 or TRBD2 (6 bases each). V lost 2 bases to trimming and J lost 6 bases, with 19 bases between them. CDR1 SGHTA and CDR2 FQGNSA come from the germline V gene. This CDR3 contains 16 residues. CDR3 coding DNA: TGTGCCAGCAGCTTAATCGGGGGCTCAGCGGACAAGACCCAGTACTTC. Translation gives CASSLIGGSADKTQYF.

The DNA for the CDR3 is TGTGCCAGCAGTCAATGGACTAGCGGGGGGGAATACGAGCAGTACGTC. Protein product: CASSQWTSGGEYEQYV. The chain combines TRBV6-2 or TRBV6-3 with TRBJ2-7, with 15 bases that match TRBD2. The ends lost 5 bases at V and 4 bases at J; junction bases unmatched: 6. CDR3 length: 16 residues. CDR1 is MNHEY, CDR2 SVGEGT, per germline.

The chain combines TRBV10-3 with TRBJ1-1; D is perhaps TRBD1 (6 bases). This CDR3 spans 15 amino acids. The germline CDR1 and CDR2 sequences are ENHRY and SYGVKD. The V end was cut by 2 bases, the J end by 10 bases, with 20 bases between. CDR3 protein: CAISEPDKQGAGAFF. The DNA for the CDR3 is TGTGCCATCAGTGAGCCTGATAAACAGGGTGCAGGAGCTTTCTTT.

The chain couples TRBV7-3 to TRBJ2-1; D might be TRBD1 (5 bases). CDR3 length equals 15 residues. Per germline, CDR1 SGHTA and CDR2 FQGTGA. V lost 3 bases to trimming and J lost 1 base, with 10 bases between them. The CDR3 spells CASSFLGASYNEQFF. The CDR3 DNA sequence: TGTGCCAGCAGCTTCCTAGGGGCTTCCTACAATGAGCAGTTCTTC.

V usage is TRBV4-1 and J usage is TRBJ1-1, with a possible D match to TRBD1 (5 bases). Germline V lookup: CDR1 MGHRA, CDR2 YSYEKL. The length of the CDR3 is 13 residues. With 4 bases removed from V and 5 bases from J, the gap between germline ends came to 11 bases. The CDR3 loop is CASSPVRVTEAFF. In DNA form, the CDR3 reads TGCGCCAGCAGCCCTGTCAGGGTGACTGAAGCTTTCTTT.

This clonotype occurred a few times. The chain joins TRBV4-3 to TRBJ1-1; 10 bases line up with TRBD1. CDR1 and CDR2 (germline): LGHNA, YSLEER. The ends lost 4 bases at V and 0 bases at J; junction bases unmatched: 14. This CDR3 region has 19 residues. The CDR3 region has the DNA TGCGCCAGCAGCCCACTGTGGGACAGGGGCGGCATCCTGAACACTGAAGCTTTCTTT. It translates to CASSPLWDRGGILNTEAFF.

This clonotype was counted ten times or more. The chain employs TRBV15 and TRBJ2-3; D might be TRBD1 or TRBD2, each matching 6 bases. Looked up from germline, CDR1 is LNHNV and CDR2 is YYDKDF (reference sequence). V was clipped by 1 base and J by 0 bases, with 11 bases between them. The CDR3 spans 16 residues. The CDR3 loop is CATSRGGAGSTDTQYF. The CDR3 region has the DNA TGTGCCACCAGCAGAGGGGGGGCAGGTAGCACAGATACGCAGTATTTT. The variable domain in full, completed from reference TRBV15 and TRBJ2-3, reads DAMVIQNPRYQVTQFGKPVTLSCSQTLNHNVMYWYQQKSSQAPKLLFHYYDKDFNNEADTPDNFQSRRPNTSFCFLDIRSPGLGDTAMYLCATSRGGAGSTDTQYFGPGTRLTVL.

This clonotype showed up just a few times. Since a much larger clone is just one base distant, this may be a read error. The CDR3 sequence is CASNPRGQETQYF. In DNA, the CDR3 is TGTGCCAGCAACCCCAGGGGCCAAGAGACCCAGTACTTC. This rearrangement joins TRBV28 to TRBJ2-5, with D perhaps TRBD1 (6 bases). Trimming removed 7 bases from V and 1 base from J, with 10 bases in between. CDR1 is MDHEN and CDR2 is SYDVKM in the germline V gene. The CDR3 runs 13 residues.

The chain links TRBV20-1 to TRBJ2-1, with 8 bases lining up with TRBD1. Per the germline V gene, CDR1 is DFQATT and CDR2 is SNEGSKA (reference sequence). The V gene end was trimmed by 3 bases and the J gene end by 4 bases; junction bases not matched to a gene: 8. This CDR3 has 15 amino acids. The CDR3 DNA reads TGCAGTGCTAGCGTAGCGACAGGGGTATACAATGAGCAGTTCTTC. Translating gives CSASVATGVYNEQFF.

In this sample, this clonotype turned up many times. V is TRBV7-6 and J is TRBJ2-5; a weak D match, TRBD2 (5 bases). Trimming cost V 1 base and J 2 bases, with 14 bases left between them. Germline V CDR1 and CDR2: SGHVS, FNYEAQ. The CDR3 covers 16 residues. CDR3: CASSLVPPRGQETQYF. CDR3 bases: TGTGCCAGCAGCTTAGTCCCCCCACGGGGACAAGAGACCCAGTACTTC.

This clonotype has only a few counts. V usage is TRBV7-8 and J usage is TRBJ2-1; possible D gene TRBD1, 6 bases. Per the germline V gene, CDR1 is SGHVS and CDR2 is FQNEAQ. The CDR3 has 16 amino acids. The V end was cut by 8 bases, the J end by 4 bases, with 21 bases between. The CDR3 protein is CASGGEGLAAYNEQFF. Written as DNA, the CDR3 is TGTGCCAGCGGGGGCGAGGGGCTAGCTGCATACAATGAGCAGTTCTTC.

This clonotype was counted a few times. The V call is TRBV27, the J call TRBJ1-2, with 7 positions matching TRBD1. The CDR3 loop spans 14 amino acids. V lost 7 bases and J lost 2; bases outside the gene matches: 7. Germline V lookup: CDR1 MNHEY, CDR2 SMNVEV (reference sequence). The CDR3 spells CASTRTGANYGYTF. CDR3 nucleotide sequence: TGTGCCAGCACCAGGACAGGCGCAAACTATGGCTACACCTTC.

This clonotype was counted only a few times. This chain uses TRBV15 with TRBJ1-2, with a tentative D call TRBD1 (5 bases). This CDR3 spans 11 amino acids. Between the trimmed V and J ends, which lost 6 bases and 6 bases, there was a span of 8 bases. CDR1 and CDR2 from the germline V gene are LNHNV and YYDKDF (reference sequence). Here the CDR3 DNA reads TGTGCCACCAGTTTGGGGCATGGCTACACCTTC. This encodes CATSLGHGYTF.

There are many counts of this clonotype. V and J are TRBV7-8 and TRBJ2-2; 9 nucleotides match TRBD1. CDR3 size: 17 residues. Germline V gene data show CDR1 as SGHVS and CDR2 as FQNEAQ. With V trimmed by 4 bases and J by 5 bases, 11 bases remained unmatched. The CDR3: CASSYPRDRAGTGELFF. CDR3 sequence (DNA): TGTGCCAGCAGCTACCCCCGGGACAGGGCAGGTACCGGGGAGCTGTTTTTT.

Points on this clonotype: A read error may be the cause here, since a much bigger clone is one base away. The chain's CDR3 is CANSFRGQLVETQYF. CDR3 coding DNA: TGTGCCAACAGTTTTCGCGGGCAGTTGGTAGAGACCCAGTACTTC. The V and J genes are TRBV7-6 and TRBJ2-5; tentatively, D is TRBD2 (5 bases). This CDR3 is built from 15 residues. The germline CDR1 and CDR2 sequences are SGHVS and FNYEAQ. Trimming pared 10 bases from V and 4 bases from J, leaving 22 bases between.